The clone carrying this T cell receptor beta chain was found a few times. Its antigen is currently unknown. Each CDR3 protein gets one entry after TCRdb re-called the RT-PCR reads with MiXCR. The sample shows about 500,000 distinct CDR3 sequences, roughly 13% of them seen only once. V was clipped by 4 bases and J by 6 bases, with 15 bases between them. Germline V lookup: CDR1 MNHEY, CDR2 SVGEGT. The CDR3 covers 14 residues. The sample originates from a study of response to subunit inactivated influenza vaccine. The study's findings and limits: Every seasonal influenza vaccination brings in few new T cells, the authors suggested.

The specimen comprised PBMCs from blood, sampled roughly 46 days after vaccination. The chain combines TRBV6-2 or TRBV6-3 with TRBJ1-1; no definite D call. This TCR was recovered from a middle-aged man who received an inactivated influenza vaccine. The CDR3 loop reads CASSFKSEVAEAFF. The DNA of the CDR3 is TGTGCCAGCAGTTTTAAGTCTGAGGTGGCTGAAGCTTTCTTT.